This entry describes one T cell receptor (beta chain). The antigen is unknown. The source of the sample is a study of Tregs in tolerant kidney transplant recipients. TCRdb keeps only in-frame clones here, not all; method: immunoSEQ multiplex PCR. Of about 73,000 clones detected, around 93% appear once; the ten largest clones hold approximately 0.37%. The V and J ends lost 1 base and 3 bases, in that order; junction bases with no gene match: 4. This CDR3 spans 15 amino acids. Germline CDR1 reads SGHTA; CDR2 reads FQGNSA. Study findings and constraints: Findings come from small patient numbers and require larger validation. Donor-specific Treg expansion exceeded global Treg expansion in tolerant patients, suggesting antigen drive.

This receptor was identified in a human donor who received a combined kidney and bone marrow transplant. The J gene is TRBJ2-3, the V gene TRBV7-2, with 7 bases matching TRBD2. The specimen comprised Tregs from blood, sampled before the transplant. The CDR3 is CASSLDRTRTDTQYF. The CDR3 DNA is TGTGCCAGCAGCTTAGATCGGACTAGGACAGATACGCAGTATTTT.